The clone carrying this T cell receptor beta chain was seen many times. This CDR3 comprises 16 residues. Trimming removed 2 bases from V and 5 bases from J; junction bases left unmatched: 11. Germline lookup yields CDR1 SEHNR and CDR2 FQNEAQ (reference sequence). This record belongs to a study of T cells after yellow fever vaccination. Production of TCR cDNA was by 5'RACE template switching, which also added a universal primer site and UMIs. Via MiXCR, TCRdb re-called the 5' RACE reads, giving one row per CDR3 protein. The sample yields more than 15,000 distinct CDR3 sequences, around 4% seen once. General study results and limits: Most clones from primary vaccination resurfaced after the booster (around 97% CD4, around 89% CD8).

Sample: PBMCs, either bulk or a sorted T-cell subset (CD4+, CD8+, memory, or dextramer-sorted; not recorded which), taken 15 days after the yellow fever booster vaccination. The rearrangement joins TRBV7-9 to TRBJ2-7; 8 nucleotides align to TRBD2. The sequence was collected from a man aged 30-40 years who received the YFV17D yellow fever vaccine. The CDR3 region is CASSLRSAGALHEQYF. The CDR3, as DNA: TGTGCCAGCAGCTTAAGGTCAGCGGGAGCGTTACACGAGCAGTACTTC.